Listed here are 13 T cell receptor beta chains from one sample, sequenced in a study of siplizumab effects on memory and regulatory T cells. Produced via immunoSEQ multiplex PCR; TCRdb's table is partial and in-frame only. This table has 70,000 to 90,000 clones, 70% to 90% appearing once. Sequenced material: CD4+ T cells sorted from blood. These receptors were obtained from a human donor in good health.

The rearrangement uses TRBV18 and TRBJ1-4; 9 bases are shared with TRBD1. Germline values: CDR1 KGHSH, CDR2 LQKENI. This CDR3 is built from 15 residues. J was trimmed by 4 bases and V by 2 bases; bases with no gene match: 2. CDR3 nucleotide sequence: TGTGCCAGCTCACCATGGACAGGGGATAATGAAAAACTGTTTTTT. Its translation is CASSPWTGDNEKLFF.

DNA of the CDR3: TGTGCCAGTAGTATTATTAGCGGGAGGGACTCCTACGAGCAGTACTTC. It codes for CASSIISGRDSYEQYF. The chain employs TRBV19 and TRBJ2-7; 11 nucleotides match TRBD2. The germline CDR1 and CDR2 sequences are LNHDA and SQIVND (reference sequence). V lost 3 bases, J lost 0 bases, and 4 bases stayed unmatched. The CDR3 has 16 amino acids.

This clone has just one count. The chain employs TRBV28 and TRBJ2-1; no reliable D call. The CDR3 has 13 amino acids. V lost 6 bases and J lost 9, with 15 bases in between. Looked up from germline, CDR1 is MDHEN and CDR2 is SYDVKM. CDR3 sequence: CASSLPGSGEQFF. CDR3 coding DNA: TGTGCCAGCAGCCTCCCCGGTTCTGGTGAGCAGTTCTTC.

This clone was found once. The J gene is TRBJ2-1, the V gene TRBV4-2; possible D gene TRBD2, 6 bases. The CDR3 extends over 15 amino acids. Germline V CDR1 and CDR2: LGHNA, YNFKEQ. Trimming removed 5 bases at V and 9 bases at J, with 20 bases between. The CDR3 loop reads CASSLGGPSRSEQFF. The CDR3 DNA reads TGTGCCAGCAGCTTAGGAGGGCCCTCGAGGAGTGAGCAGTTCTTC.

The chain employs TRBV10-3 and TRBJ2-1; 7 bases line up with TRBD2. The CDR3 extends over 14 amino acids. CDR1 is ENHRY and CDR2 is SYGVKD in the germline V gene. Losses at the gene ends were 5 bases for V and 6 bases for J; bases not matched to a gene: 7. The CDR3 loop is CAISSGIQVNEQFF. DNA of the CDR3: TGTGCCATCAGTAGCGGGATCCAGGTCAATGAGCAGTTCTTC.

The chain combines TRBV2 with TRBJ2-2; weak D call: TRBD2 (5 bases). The V gene's germline CDR1 is SNHLY and CDR2 FYNNEI. Between the trimmed V and J ends, which lost 8 bases and 6 bases, there was a span of 10 bases. There are 12 residues in the CDR3. The CDR3 DNA reads as TGTGCCAGCGGCCGGGATCCCGGGGAGCTGTTTTTT. As protein: CASGRDPGELFF.

This CDR3 is CASGLVQETQYF. CDR3 in DNA: TGTGCTAGTGGTTTAGTCCAAGAGACCCAGTACTTC. V and J are TRBV12-5 and TRBJ2-5; D unclear. Trimming took 3 bases from V and 1 from J, leaving 3 bases between them. CDR1 LGHNT and CDR2 FRNRAP come from the germline V gene. This CDR3 comprises 12 residues.

This clone was seen more than once but under ten times. The chain recombines TRBV19 with TRBJ2-6; 9 bases agree with TRBD1. This CDR3 is 17 amino acids long. The germline V gene encodes CDR1 LNHDA and CDR2 SQIVND (reference sequence). Losses at the gene ends were 7 bases for V and 0 bases for J; bases not matched to a gene: 7. The CDR3 loop is CASIGDRASSGANVLTF. The CDR3 nucleotides are TGTGCCAGTATCGGGGACAGGGCGAGCTCTGGGGCCAACGTCCTGACTTTC.

The CDR3 here is CASSLQGARKPQHF. CDR3 nucleotide sequence: TGCGCCAGCAGCTTACAGGGGGCGAGGAAGCCCCAGCATTTT. The V and J genes are TRBV4-1 and TRBJ1-5; 9 positions match TRBD1. V was pared by 5 bases and J by 8 bases, with 7 bases of the junction left unmatched. Germline V gene lookup returns CDR1 MGHRA and CDR2 YSYEKL. This CDR3 has 14 amino acids.

This clone was observed a handful of times. The CDR3 DNA reads as TGTGCCAGCCATCCCCGTGGACTGAACGAAGATACGCAGTATTTT. The encoded protein is CASHPRGLNEDTQYF. The V and J genes are TRBV6-6 and TRBJ2-3; a possible D gene is TRBD2 (5 bases). The CDR3 has 15 residues. Trimming pared 8 bases from V and 5 bases from J, leaving 20 bases between. CDR1 and CDR2 from the germline V gene are MNHNY and SVGAGI (reference sequence).

This rearrangement joins TRBV30 to TRBJ1-2; a possible D gene is TRBD1 (6 bases). CDR3 length: 12 amino acids. Germline CDR1 reads GTSNPN; CDR2 reads SVGIG (reference sequence). V was shortened by 2 bases and J by 7 bases, with 11 bases between the two germline ends. CDR3 sequence (DNA): TGTGCCTGGAGTTGGGGGCCTGGTGGCTACACCTTC. Translation gives CAWSWGPGGYTF.

This chain joins TRBV5-1 and TRBJ2-7, with TRBD2 matching 8 bases. The CDR3 sequence is 16 residues long. Germline values: CDR1 SGHRS, CDR2 YFSETQ. Trimming removed 0 bases from V and 7 bases from J; junction bases left unmatched: 12. The CDR3 bases are TGCGCCAGCAGCTTGGCCGGGGGGGGAACAAGGGGTGAGCAGTACTTC. Translation: CASSLAGGGTRGEQYF.

The chain joins TRBV6-6 to TRBJ2-1; no definite D call. This CDR3 has 12 residues. Germline loops: CDR1 MNHNY, CDR2 SVGAGI (reference sequence). Trimming took off 2 bases at V and 4 bases at J, with 3 bases between the two ends. As DNA, the CDR3 is TGTGCCAGCAGTTACAATTACAATGAGCAGTTCTTC. Translating it yields CASSYNYNEQFF.